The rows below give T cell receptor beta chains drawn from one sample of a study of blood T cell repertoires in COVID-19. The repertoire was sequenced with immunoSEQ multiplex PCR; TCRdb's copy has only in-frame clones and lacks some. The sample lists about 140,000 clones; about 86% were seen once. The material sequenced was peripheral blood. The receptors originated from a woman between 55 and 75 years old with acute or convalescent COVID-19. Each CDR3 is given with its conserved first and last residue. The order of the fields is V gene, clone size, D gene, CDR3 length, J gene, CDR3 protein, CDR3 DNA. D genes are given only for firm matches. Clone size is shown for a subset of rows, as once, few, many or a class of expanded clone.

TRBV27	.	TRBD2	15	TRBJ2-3	CASSPLTSGVDTQYF	TGTGCCAGCAGTCCCCTGACTAGCGGGGTTGATACGCAGTATTTT
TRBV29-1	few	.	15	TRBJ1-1	CSVDRAGQPNAEAFF	TGCAGCGTTGATCGGGCAGGGCAACCCAACGCTGAAGCTTTCTTT
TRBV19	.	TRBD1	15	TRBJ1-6	CASRQQQGRNSPLHF	TGTGCCAGTAGGCAACAACAGGGGCGTAATTCACCCCTCCACTTT
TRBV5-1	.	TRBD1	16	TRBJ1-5	CASSLGTGGNNQPQHF	TGCGCCAGCAGCTTGGGGACAGGGGGCAACAATCAGCCCCAGCATTTT
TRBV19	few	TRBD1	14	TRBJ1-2	CASSMQQGAYGYTF	TGTGCCAGTAGTATGCAACAGGGGGCATACGGCTACACCTTC
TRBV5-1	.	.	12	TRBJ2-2	CASSVRDGELFF	TGCGCCAGCAGCGTGCGGGACGGGGAGCTGTTTTTT
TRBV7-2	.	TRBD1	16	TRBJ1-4	CASSRTGGSLNEKLFF	TGTGCCAGCAGCCGGACAGGGGGTAGTCTGAATGAAAAACTGTTTTTT
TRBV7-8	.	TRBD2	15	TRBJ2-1	CASSSTGLTYNEQFF	TGTGCCAGCAGCTCAACGGGACTAACCTACAATGAGCAGTTCTTC
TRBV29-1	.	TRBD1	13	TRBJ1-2	CSVRDRDLDGYTF	TGCAGCGTCCGGGACAGGGATTTAGATGGCTACACCTTC
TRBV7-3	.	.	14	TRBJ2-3	CASSLQPSQDTQYF	TGTGCCAGCAGCTTACAACCTAGTCAAGATACGCAGTATTTT
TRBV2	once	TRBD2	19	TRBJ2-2	CASSYPGTSGGTNTGELFF	TGTGCCAGCAGCTACCCCGGGACTAGCGGGGGCACGAACACCGGGGAGCTGTTTTTT
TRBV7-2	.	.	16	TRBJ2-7	CASSLGLSGLSYEQYF	TGTGCCAGCAGCTTAGGGCTAAGCGGGCTGTCCTACGAGCAGTACTTC
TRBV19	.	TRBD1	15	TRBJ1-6	CASSYIDRDGSPLHF	TGTGCCAGTTCTTATATTGACAGGGATGGTTCACCCCTCCACTTT
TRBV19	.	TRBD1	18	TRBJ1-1	CASSISLGSGGPNTEAFF	TGTGCCAGTAGTATATCCCTTGGGTCAGGGGGACCGAACACTGAAGCTTTCTTT
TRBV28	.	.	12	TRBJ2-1	CASSLLWGIQFF	TGTGCCAGCAGTTTATTATGGGGCATCCAGTTCTTC
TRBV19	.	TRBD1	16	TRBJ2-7	CASSITGTGDGYEQYF	TGTGCCAGTAGTATTACCGGGACAGGGGATGGCTACGAGCAGTACTTC
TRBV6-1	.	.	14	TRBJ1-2	CASSEGREVRGYTF	TGTGCCAGCAGTGAAGGCAGGGAAGTTCGCGGCTACACCTTC
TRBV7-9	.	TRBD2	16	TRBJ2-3	CASSLETSGVTDTQYF	TGTGCCAGCAGCTTAGAGACTAGCGGGGTCACAGATACGCAGTATTTT
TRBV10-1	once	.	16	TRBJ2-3	CASSGMPGHRTDTQYF	TGCGCCAGCAGTGGTATGCCGGGACACCGCACAGATACGCAGTATTTT
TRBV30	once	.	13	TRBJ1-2	CAWSPGRNYGYTF	TGTGCCTGGAGTCCAGGGCGAAACTATGGCTACACCTTC
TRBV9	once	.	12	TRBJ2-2	CASSSGTGELFF	TGTGCCAGCAGCTCCGGTACCGGGGAGCTGTTTTTT
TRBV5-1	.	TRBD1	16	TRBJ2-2	CASSYGQGINTGELFF	TGCGCCAGCAGCTACGGACAGGGAATAAACACCGGGGAGCTGTTTTTT
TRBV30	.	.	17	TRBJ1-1	CAWSVGFPAGMNTEAFF	TGTGCCTGGAGTGTCGGCTTTCCCGCGGGTATGAACACTGAAGCTTTCTTT
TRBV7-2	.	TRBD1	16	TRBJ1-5	CASSPWTGGRNQPQHF	TGTGCCAGCAGCCCATGGACAGGGGGCCGCAATCAGCCCCAGCATTTT
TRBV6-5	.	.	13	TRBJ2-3	CASSPDSADTQYF	TGTGCCAGCAGTCCTGACAGCGCAGATACGCAGTATTTT
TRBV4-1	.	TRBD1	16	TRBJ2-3	CASSPGTGPPTDTQYF	TGCGCCAGCAGCCCCGGGACAGGGCCCCCCACAGATACGCAGTATTTT
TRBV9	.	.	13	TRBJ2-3	CASSVDGTDTQYF	TGTGCCAGCAGCGTAGACGGGACAGATACGCAGTATTTT
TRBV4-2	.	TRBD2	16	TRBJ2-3	CASSQDRLAEADTQYF	TGTGCCAGCAGCCAAGACCGACTAGCTGAGGCAGATACGCAGTATTTT
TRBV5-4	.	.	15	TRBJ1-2	CASSFFTGANYGYTF	TGTGCCAGCAGCTTCTTCACAGGAGCTAACTATGGCTACACCTTC
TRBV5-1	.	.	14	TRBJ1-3	CASSPDSSGNTIYF	TGCGCCAGCAGCCCTGACAGCTCTGGAAACACCATATATTTT
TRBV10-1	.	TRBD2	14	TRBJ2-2	CASSGLAGTGELFF	TGCGCCAGCAGTGGACTAGCAGGCACCGGGGAGCTGTTTTTT
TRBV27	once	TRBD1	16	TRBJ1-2	CASSPGGQGARGGYTF	TGTGCCAGCAGTCCCGGGGGACAGGGGGCCCGCGGTGGCTACACCTTC
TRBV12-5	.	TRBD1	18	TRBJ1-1	CASGLVMGQGSMNTEAFF	TGTGCTAGTGGTTTGGTAATGGGACAGGGGTCTATGAACACTGAAGCTTTCTTT
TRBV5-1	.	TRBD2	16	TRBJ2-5	CASSLVTSGGEETQYF	TGCGCCAGCAGCTTGGTGACTAGCGGGGGGGAGGAGACCCAGTACTTC
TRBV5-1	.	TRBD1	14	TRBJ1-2	CASSQGASDYGYTF	TGCGCCAGCAGTCAGGGGGCGAGCGACTATGGCTACACCTTC
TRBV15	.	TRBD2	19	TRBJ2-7	CATSRDRLGGEGAIGEQYF	TGTGCCACCAGCAGAGATCGCCTGGGGGGGGAAGGAGCAATAGGCGAGCAGTACTTC
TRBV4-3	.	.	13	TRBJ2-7	CASSQDLPSEQYF	TGCGCCAGCAGCCAAGATCTACCGTCCGAGCAGTACTTC
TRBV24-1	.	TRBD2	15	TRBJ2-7	CATSTPSGGAYEQYF	TGTGCCACCAGTACCCCTAGCGGGGGGGCCTACGAGCAGTACTTC
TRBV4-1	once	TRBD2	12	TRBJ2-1	CASSGGVGEQFF	TGCGCCAGCAGCGGGGGGGTTGGTGAGCAGTTCTTC
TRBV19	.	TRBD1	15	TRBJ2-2	CASRTGTGPTGELFF	TGTGCCAGTAGAACCGGGACAGGGCCCACCGGGGAGCTGTTTTTT
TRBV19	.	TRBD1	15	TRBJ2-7	CASSTSWTGSYEQYF	TGTGCCAGTAGTACCTCTTGGACAGGGAGCTACGAGCAGTACTTC
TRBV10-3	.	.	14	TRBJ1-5	CAISIVESNQPQHF	TGTGCCATCAGTATAGTTGAGAGCAATCAGCCCCAGCATTTT
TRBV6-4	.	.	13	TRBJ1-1	CASSDEYNTEAFF	TGTGCCAGCAGTGACGAGTATAACACTGAAGCTTTCTTT
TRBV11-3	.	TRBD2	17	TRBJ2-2	CASSPRTGSGVNGELFF	TGTGCCAGCAGCCCTCGAACGGGTAGCGGGGTGAACGGGGAGCTGTTTTTT
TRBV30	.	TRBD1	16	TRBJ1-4	CASRRGRGATNEKLFF	TGTGCCTCTAGGAGGGGGCGGGGGGCAACTAATGAAAAACTGTTTTTT
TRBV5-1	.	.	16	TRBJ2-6	CASSPTGQSGANVLTF	TGCGCCAGCAGCCCAACAGGACAGTCTGGGGCCAACGTCCTGACTTTC
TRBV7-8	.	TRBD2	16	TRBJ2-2	CASSLSGGARPGELFF	TGTGCCAGCAGCTTAAGCGGGGGGGCCAGGCCCGGGGAGCTGTTTTTT
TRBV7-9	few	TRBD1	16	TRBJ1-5	CASSNSGQGRNQPQHF	TGTGCCAGCAGCAACTCGGGACAGGGAAGGAATCAGCCCCAGCATTTT
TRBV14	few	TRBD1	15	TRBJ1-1	CASSQTRTGLTEAFF	TGTGCCAGCAGCCAAACCCGGACAGGGCTCACTGAAGCTTTCTTT